The sequence of this T cell receptor beta chain was determined in a study of cytomegalovirus exposure and HLA in healthy donors. Study at large: Most donors, about 82% of a few hundred genotyped, fell in the Caucasian-associated ancestry cluster.

PCR used 60 Vbeta primers and 13 Jbeta primers. Generated by immunoSEQ multiplex PCR, the TCRdb table keeps only in-frame clones and is missing some. Among some 150,000 clones listed, over 75% were seen once. This clone has more than one count but fewer than ten. What it binds is unknown. Study-level points and caveats: The likely origin of a cluster of highly shared sequence variants was a sequencing artifact. V- and J-gene trimming of TCR beta was linked (in a later analysis) to a missense DCLRE1C variant.

J lost 0 bases, V lost 4 bases, and 3 bases had no gene match. The CDR3 runs 16 residues. Germline CDR1 and CDR2: SNHLY and FYNNEI. Nominal health characterized the donors when sampled, though unrecorded immune exposures were likely. The origin of this receptor is a man aged 40-49 years in good health and CMV-seronegative. The chain combines TRBV2 with TRBJ1-4; TRBD1 matches 9 bases. The sample was PBMCs. The chain's CDR3 is CASSVRTGATNEKLFF. The CDR3 nucleotides are TGTGCCAGCAGTGTAAGGACAGGGGCAACTAATGAAAAACTGTTTTTT.